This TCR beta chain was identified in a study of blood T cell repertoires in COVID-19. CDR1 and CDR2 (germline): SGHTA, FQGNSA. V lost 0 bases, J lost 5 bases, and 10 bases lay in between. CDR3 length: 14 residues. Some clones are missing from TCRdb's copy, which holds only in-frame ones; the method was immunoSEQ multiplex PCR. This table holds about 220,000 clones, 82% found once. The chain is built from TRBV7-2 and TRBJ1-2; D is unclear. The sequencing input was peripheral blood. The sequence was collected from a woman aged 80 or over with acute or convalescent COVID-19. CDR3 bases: TGTGCCAGCAGCTTAGCGGGAGAAGGATATGGCTACACCTTC. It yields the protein CASSLAGEGYGYTF.